This entry lists 27 T cell receptor beta chains sequenced from one sample in a study of T cell responses to AZD1222 COVID-19 vaccine. Measured with immunoSEQ multiplex PCR; TCRdb has only the in-frame clones, and not every one. The repertoire holds 84,000 or so clones, with more than 70% as singletons. The sample was peripheral blood, taken on day 0 of AZD1222 vaccination. These receptors were taken from an adult in good health.

This clone has a single count. The rearrangement joins TRBV29-1 to TRBJ2-1; a weak D match, TRBD1 (6 bases). Looked up from germline, CDR1 is SQVTM and CDR2 is ANQGSEA. CDR3 length: 15 residues. V lost 6 bases and J lost 0, with 15 bases in between. CDR3 sequence (DNA): TGCAGCGTCCCTCGCGGACAGAGCTCCTACAATGAGCAGTTCTTC. Its protein is CSVPRGQSSYNEQFF.

The chain has TRBV15 and TRBJ2-1, with D hard to call. The CDR3 loop spans 15 amino acids. Trimming left V 1 base short and J 6 bases short, with 13 bases between. Germline V gene sequence: CDR1 LNHNV, CDR2 YYDKDF (reference sequence). CDR3: CATSRVEVPSNEQFF. In DNA, the CDR3 is TGTGCCACCAGCAGAGTAGAGGTCCCGTCCAATGAGCAGTTCTTC. The full variable domain, its missing parts supplied by reference TRBV15 and TRBJ2-1, is DAMVIQNPRYQVTQFGKPVTLSCSQTLNHNVMYWYQQKSSQAPKLLFHYYDKDFNNEADTPDNFQSRRPNTSFCFLDIRSPGLGDTAMYLCATSRVEVPSNEQFFGPGTRLTVL.

J is TRBJ2-1 and V is TRBV5-1; D ambiguous. Per the germline V gene, CDR1 is SGHRS and CDR2 is YFSETQ. This CDR3 contains 12 residues. Trimming took off 2 bases at V and 5 bases at J, with 5 bases between the two ends. This CDR3 is CASSFRDNEQFF. DNA of the CDR3: TGCGCCAGCAGCTTCCGCGACAATGAGCAGTTCTTC.

The chain joins TRBV30 to TRBJ2-7; the D call may be TRBD1 or TRBD2 (5 bases each). Germline CDR1 and CDR2: GTSNPN and SVGIG (reference sequence). This CDR3 is 15 amino acids long. V was shortened by 6 bases and J by 3 bases, with 21 bases between the two germline ends. As DNA, the CDR3 is TGTGCCTGCCGGGCCGGGGCCAGTCCCCTCTACGAGCAGTACTTC. Translation: CACRAGASPLYEQYF.

This chain joins TRBV12-5 and TRBJ1-2, with no clear D. The V and J ends lost 2 bases and 2 bases respectively, with 0 bases between them. This CDR3 contains 11 residues. Germline values: CDR1 LGHNT, CDR2 FRNRAP. The CDR3 DNA reads TGTGCTAGTGGTTTGAACTATGGCTACACCTTC. As protein: CASGLNYGYTF.

The chain employs TRBV19 and TRBJ1-2; D might be TRBD1 (6 bases). V lost 7 bases to trimming and J lost 5 bases, with 20 bases between them. Per the germline V gene, CDR1 is LNHDA and CDR2 is SQIVND (reference sequence). This CDR3 spans 15 amino acids. The CDR3 spells CASKTQGTSLYGYTF. The CDR3 DNA follows: TGTGCCAGTAAAACTCAGGGGACCTCGTTGTATGGCTACACCTTC.

This chain joins TRBV5-1 and TRBJ2-7; D gene uncertain. The V gene's germline CDR1 is SGHRS and CDR2 YFSETQ. V shed 0 bases and J shed 0 bases, with 10 bases lying between them. The CDR3 contains 15 residues. The CDR3 spells CASSLDRSYSYEQYF. The CDR3 nucleotides are TGCGCCAGCAGCTTGGACCGGAGCTACTCCTACGAGCAGTACTTC. The full variable domain, in which reference TRBV5-1 and TRBJ2-7 provide the parts outside the CDR3, is KAGVTQTPRYLIKTRGQQVTLSCSPISGHRSVSWYQQTPGQGLQFLFEYFSETQRNKGNFPGRFSGRQFSNSRSEMNVSTLELGDSALYLCASSLDRSYSYEQYFGPGTRLTVT.

This rearrangement joins TRBV6-5 to TRBJ2-7; no firm D call. Germline loops: CDR1 MNHEY, CDR2 SVGAGI. The CDR3 consists of 11 residues. V lost 6 bases and J lost 7, with 10 bases in between. This CDR3 reads CASRSVGEQYF. For the CDR3, the DNA is TGTGCCAGCAGATCCGTAGGGGAGCAGTACTTC.

The chain joins TRBV5-1 to TRBJ2-3; 8 nucleotides agree with TRBD2. V shed 7 bases, J shed 5 bases, and the junction held 9 bases outside the gene matches. The germline gives CDR1 SGHRS, CDR2 YFSETQ. The CDR3 extends over 14 amino acids. As DNA, the CDR3 is TGCGCCAGCGCTATAGCGGGGCCGCAAGATACGCAGTATTTT. Translation gives CASAIAGPQDTQYF.

This chain joins TRBV5-1 and TRBJ1-4; D unresolved. Germline V gene lookup returns CDR1 SGHRS and CDR2 YFSETQ. The CDR3 loop spans 13 amino acids. V was trimmed by 4 bases and J by 10 bases, leaving 14 bases between them. In DNA form, the CDR3 reads TGCGCCAGCAGCACGCACGAAGACGGAAAACTGTTTTTT. Amino acids: CASSTHEDGKLFF.

The gene calls are TRBV5-1 and TRBJ2-7; 8 bases align to TRBD1. Trimming removed 5 bases from V and 1 base from J; junction bases left unmatched: 5. Germline lookup yields CDR1 SGHRS and CDR2 YFSETQ. The CDR3 has 14 residues. CDR3 bases: TGCGCCAGCAGAACCGGGACAGGTTCCTACGAGCAGTACTTC. Translation: CASRTGTGSYEQYF. The full variable domain, rest sourced from reference TRBV5-1 and TRBJ2-7, is KAGVTQTPRYLIKTRGQQVTLSCSPISGHRSVSWYQQTPGQGLQFLFEYFSETQRNKGNFPGRFSGRQFSNSRSEMNVSTLELGDSALYLCASRTGTGSYEQYFGPGTRLTVT.

This chain uses TRBV2 with TRBJ2-5, with D uncertain. The V and J ends lost 7 bases and 1 base respectively, with 7 bases between them. This CDR3 has 12 residues. CDR1 and CDR2 (germline): SNHLY, FYNNEI. The CDR3 loop is CASTLTQETQYF. CDR3 coding DNA: TGTGCCAGCACTCTCACCCAAGAGACCCAGTACTTC.

The J gene is TRBJ2-7, the V gene TRBV10-3; TRBD1 aligns across 9 bases. Germline V CDR1 and CDR2: ENHRY, SYGVKD. V lost 2 bases, J lost 3 bases, and 2 bases stayed unmatched. This CDR3 comprises 14 residues. The CDR3 protein is CAISEMTGGYEQYF. The CDR3 coding sequence is TGTGCCATCAGTGAGATGACAGGGGGCTACGAGCAGTACTTC.

The chain carries TRBV3-1 (or the pseudogene TRBV3-2) and TRBJ2-1, with TRBD1 as a possible D gene (5 bases). Trimming took off 5 bases at V and 1 base at J, with 12 bases between the two ends. This CDR3 is 15 amino acids long. Germline V gene data show CDR1 as LGHDT and CDR2 as YNNKEL (reference sequence). DNA of the CDR3: TGTGCCAGCAGCGCAGACAGATCGTCCTACAATGAGCAGTTCTTC. Its protein is CASSADRSSYNEQFF.

The chain carries TRBV19 and TRBJ2-2; D tentatively fits TRBD1 or TRBD2 (5 bases each). CDR3 length equals 14 residues. Germline V gene sequence: CDR1 LNHDA, CDR2 SQIVND (reference sequence). Between the trimmed V and J ends, which lost 5 bases and 6 bases, there was a span of 13 bases. CDR3 sequence: CASSPRDPAGELFF. The CDR3 DNA sequence: TGTGCCAGTAGTCCCAGGGACCCAGCCGGGGAGCTGTTTTTT.

This clone was counted a few times. The rearrangement joins TRBV6-6 to TRBJ2-2; TRBD2 matches at 11 bases. CDR3 size: 16 residues. Losses at the gene ends were 2 bases for V and 7 bases for J; bases not matched to a gene: 6. The germline gives CDR1 MNHNY, CDR2 SVGAGI (reference sequence). The CDR3 loop reads CASSYATSGVVGELFF. The DNA of the CDR3 is TGTGCCAGCAGTTACGCGACTAGCGGGGTTGTCGGGGAGCTGTTTTTT.

The chain carries TRBV19 and TRBJ1-2; D is perhaps TRBD1 (5 bases). CDR1 LNHDA and CDR2 SQIVND come from the germline V gene (reference sequence). Between the trimmed V and J ends, which lost 9 bases and 1 base, there was a span of 21 bases. This CDR3 comprises 16 residues. DNA for the CDR3: TGTGCCAGCAAGGTACCAGGGTTCGAATTTAACTATGGCTACACCTTC. Its translation: CASKVPGFEFNYGYTF.

The chain carries TRBV5-8 and TRBJ1-5; a possible D gene is TRBD1 (6 bases). V lost 2 bases, J lost 0 bases, and 18 bases lay in between. The CDR3 loop spans 18 amino acids. CDR1 is SGHTS and CDR2 is YDEGEE in the germline V gene. In DNA form, the CDR3 reads TGTGCCAGCAGCTTAAACAGGGCGGCTATAGGTAGCAATCAGCCCCAGCATTTT. The encoded protein is CASSLNRAAIGSNQPQHF.

The rearrangement links TRBV9 to TRBJ1-3; D not certain. V lost 4 bases to trimming and J lost 0 bases, with 8 bases between them. The length of the CDR3 is 14 residues. Germline CDR1 reads SGDLS; CDR2 reads YYNGEE. CDR3 sequence reads: CASSRDYSGNTIYF. Written as DNA, the CDR3 is TGTGCCAGCAGCCGAGACTACTCTGGAAACACCATATATTTT.

This chain uses TRBV19 with TRBJ1-5; TRBD1 matches 11 bases. CDR1 is LNHDA, CDR2 SQIVND, per germline (reference sequence). CDR3 length: 15 residues. The J segment lost 2 bases and the V segment lost 9 bases, leaving 6 bases of the junction unmatched. CDR3: CASNRDRGGNQPQHF. DNA for the CDR3: TGTGCCAGCAACCGGGACAGGGGGGGCAATCAGCCCCAGCATTTT.

The DNA of the CDR3 is TGTGCCAGCAGCTTTTTCGGGACAGGGACCGAAAAACTGTTTTTT. Protein: CASSFFGTGTEKLFF. The chain couples TRBV7-2 to TRBJ1-4, with 9 bases aligning to TRBD1. Germline trimming cut 3 bases from V and 8 bases from J; bases unmatched to any gene: 7. This CDR3 is 15 amino acids long. Germline values: CDR1 SGHTA, CDR2 FQGNSA. Looking up the rest from reference TRBV7-2 and TRBJ1-4 gives the full variable domain: GAGVSQSPSNKVTEKGKDVELRCDPISGHTALYWYRQSLGQGLEFLIYFQGNSAPDKSGLPSDRFSAERTGGSVSTLTIQRTQQEDSAVYLCASSFFGTGTEKLFFGSGTQLSVL.

This chain links TRBV11-2 with TRBJ2-3, with 9 bases aligning to TRBD2. CDR1 is SGHAT, CDR2 FQNNGV, per germline. V lost 1 base and J lost 3; bases outside the gene matches: 5. The CDR3 loop spans 16 amino acids. For the CDR3, the DNA is TGTGCCAGCAGCTTAGTTGCGGGGGGGCGGACAGATACGCAGTATTTT. Its translation: CASSLVAGGRTDTQYF.

This sequence joins TRBV11-2 and TRBJ2-7, with 7 bases fitting TRBD2. V shed 5 bases and J 2 bases; nucleotides not matched to a gene: 9. The CDR3 has 15 amino acids. Germline CDR1 and CDR2: SGHAT and FQNNGV. The CDR3 DNA reads TGTGCCAGCAGCGTCTCAACTAGCGTAACCTACGAGCAGTACTTC. Protein: CASSVSTSVTYEQYF.

The V gene is TRBV5-5, the J gene TRBJ1-2; possibly TRBD1 for D (5 bases). V was trimmed by 0 bases and J by 4 bases, leaving 16 bases between them. The CDR3 runs 16 residues. CDR1 and CDR2 from the germline V gene are SGHKS and YYEKEE (reference sequence). CDR3 region: CASSLALDRDIYGYTF. CDR3 sequence (DNA): TGTGCCAGCAGCTTGGCGTTAGACAGAGACATCTATGGCTACACCTTC. Supplemented by reference TRBV5-5 and TRBJ1-2, the full variable domain reads DAGVTQSPTHLIKTRGQQVTLRCSPISGHKSVSWYQQVLGQGPQFIFQYYEKEERGRGNFPDRFSARQFPNYSSELNVNALLLGDSALYLCASSLALDRDIYGYTFGSGTRLTVV.

The rearrangement links TRBV7-2 to TRBJ2-7; tentatively, D is TRBD1 (5 bases). The CDR3 contains 13 residues. Germline V gene lookup returns CDR1 SGHTA and CDR2 FQGNSA. Trimming pared 7 bases from V and 8 bases from J, leaving 18 bases between. The CDR3 region has the DNA TGTGCCAGCACCTCTCCCAACGACAGCAAGCAGTACTTC. Translation gives CASTSPNDSKQYF.

V gene TRBV7-2 combines with J gene TRBJ2-1; perhaps TRBD2 as D (6 bases). CDR1 SGHTA and CDR2 FQGNSA come from the germline V gene. The CDR3 loop spans 15 amino acids. V was cut by 4 bases and J by 7 bases, with 17 bases left in between. In DNA form, the CDR3 reads TGTGCCAGCAGCTACCCCTTGACTAGTGAAAATGAGCAGTTCTTC. Translating gives CASSYPLTSENEQFF.

The rearrangement links TRBV3-1 (or the pseudogene TRBV3-2) to TRBJ1-1; no definite D call. CDR1 LGHDT and CDR2 YNNKEL come from the germline V gene (reference sequence). Between the trimmed V and J ends, which lost 2 bases and 4 bases, there was a span of 5 bases. This CDR3 comprises 12 residues. CDR3 coding DNA: TGTGCCAGCAGCCAAACGCTCACTGAAGCTTTCTTT. Translating gives CASSQTLTEAFF.